These T cell receptor beta chains were read from a single sample in a study of human T cells and chemical hapten exposure. TCRdb fed the RACE reads into MiXCR, producing one record per CDR3 protein. The sample has around 130,000 distinct CDR3 sequences, about 9.4% seen once. Sequencing used whole blood. These receptors were obtained from a male donor in good health. Some clones in this sample may be carry-over from other donors' samples. CDR3s include the opening cysteine and the closing phenylalanine or tryptophan. Fields, in order: D gene, J gene, clone size, V gene, CDR3 DNA, CDR3 protein. The D gene is left open where the match is weak. Clone size is given for some rows only: seen once, a few or many times, or a class if the clone is expanded.

D gene: TRBD1
J gene: TRBJ2-7
clone size: NA
V gene: TRBV6-5
CDR3 DNA: TGTGCCAGCAGTTACGGCACAGGGGTGGGTGAGCAGTACTTC
CDR3 protein: CASSYGTGVGEQYF

D gene: TRBD1
J gene: TRBJ2-7
clone size: NA
V gene: TRBV27
CDR3 DNA: TGTGCCAGCAGTCCAGGGGGCAGAGGCTCCTACGAGCAGTACTTC
CDR3 protein: CASSPGGRGSYEQYF

D gene: TRBD1
J gene: TRBJ1-5
clone size: NA
V gene: TRBV20-1
CDR3 DNA: TGCAGCGGGGCGACAGGGGTCAATCAGCCCCAGCATTTT
CDR3 protein: CSGATGVNQPQHF

D gene: NA
J gene: TRBJ2-3
clone size: many
V gene: TRBV4-3
CDR3 DNA: TGCGCCAGCAGCCAAGATACGGGGGCCCCAGATACGCAGTATTTT
CDR3 protein: CASSQDTGAPDTQYF

D gene: NA
J gene: TRBJ1-6
clone size: NA
V gene: TRBV12-3/TRBV12-4
CDR3 DNA: TGTGCCAGCAGTTTACCAGGGAACATGGATAATTCACCCCTCCACTTT
CDR3 protein: CASSLPGNMDNSPLHF

D gene: NA
J gene: TRBJ2-7
clone size: NA
V gene: TRBV12-3/TRBV12-4
CDR3 DNA: TGTGCCAGCAGTTTAGTCCCCTACGAGCAGTGCTTC
CDR3 protein: CASSLVPYEQCF

D gene: NA
J gene: TRBJ2-1
clone size: NA
V gene: TRBV5-1
CDR3 DNA: TGCGCCAGCAGCACTTTTACCAATGAGCAGTTCTTC
CDR3 protein: CASSTFTNEQFF

D gene: TRBD2
J gene: TRBJ2-1
clone size: NA
V gene: TRBV5-1
CDR3 DNA: TGCGCCAGCAGCTCGGGACTATCGGGAGTGTTTGAGCAGTTCTTC
CDR3 protein: CASSSGLSGVFEQFF

D gene: TRBD1
J gene: TRBJ2-2
clone size: few
V gene: TRBV6-5
CDR3 DNA: TGTGCCAGCAGAGACAGGGGGTACACCGGGGAGCTGTTTTTT
CDR3 protein: CASRDRGYTGELFF

D gene: NA
J gene: TRBJ1-2
clone size: NA
V gene: TRBV27
CDR3 DNA: TGTGCCAGCAGTTTAAACTCGGGAACTAACTATGGCTACACCTTC
CDR3 protein: CASSLNSGTNYGYTF

D gene: TRBD2
J gene: TRBJ2-2
clone size: many
V gene: TRBV29-1
CDR3 DNA: TGCAGCGTGACTAGCGGAACGAACACCGGGGAGCTGTTTTTT
CDR3 protein: CSVTSGTNTGELFF

D gene: NA
J gene: TRBJ2-7
clone size: NA
V gene: TRBV25-1
CDR3 DNA: TGTGCCAGCAGTGGGGGGGTACACGAGCAGTACTTC
CDR3 protein: CASSGGVHEQYF

D gene: TRBD1
J gene: TRBJ1-2
clone size: few
V gene: TRBV10-3
CDR3 DNA: TGTGCCATCACCGAGACAGGGGGCGCCGGCGGCTACACCTTC
CDR3 protein: CAITETGGAGGYTF

D gene: NA
J gene: TRBJ2-2
clone size: NA
V gene: TRBV7-3
CDR3 DNA: TGTGCCAGCAGCCTGGCCGGTGGCACCGGGGAGCTGTTTTTT
CDR3 protein: CASSLAGGTGELFF

D gene: TRBD1
J gene: TRBJ2-5
clone size: NA
V gene: TRBV10-3
CDR3 DNA: TGTGCCATCAGCGCTCGAGGACAGGACCCTCAAGAGACCCAGTACTTC
CDR3 protein: CAISARGQDPQETQYF

D gene: TRBD2
J gene: TRBJ2-6
clone size: few
V gene: TRBV19
CDR3 DNA: TGTGCCACCGGCCGGGGGGTGCTGGGCTCTGGGGCCAACGTCCTGACTTTC
CDR3 protein: CATGRGVLGSGANVLTF

D gene: NA
J gene: TRBJ2-2
clone size: few
V gene: TRBV7-9
CDR3 DNA: TGTGCCAGCAGTTCCCGGCAGAACACCGGGGAGCTGTTTTTT
CDR3 protein: CASSSRQNTGELFF

D gene: NA
J gene: TRBJ2-7
clone size: few
V gene: TRBV5-4
CDR3 DNA: TGTGCCAGCCGCCAAGCGGGTGTTTCCTACGAGCAGTACTTC
CDR3 protein: CASRQAGVSYEQYF

D gene: NA
J gene: TRBJ2-5
clone size: NA
V gene: TRBV5-1
CDR3 DNA: TGCGCCAGCAGCTTGGCAAGTTCTGCGGAGACCCAGTACTTC
CDR3 protein: CASSLASSAETQYF

D gene: NA
J gene: TRBJ1-2
clone size: few
V gene: TRBV20-1
CDR3 DNA: TGCAGTGCTATCCGGACAGTGGAGGTTTCTAACTATGGCTACACCTTC
CDR3 protein: CSAIRTVEVSNYGYTF

D gene: NA
J gene: TRBJ1-2
clone size: few
V gene: TRBV5-4
CDR3 DNA: TGTGCCAGCACCACCATGGGGGGGCTCCTATATGGCTACACCTTC
CDR3 protein: CASTTMGGLLYGYTF

D gene: NA
J gene: TRBJ2-3
clone size: NA
V gene: TRBV27
CDR3 DNA: TGTGCCAGCAGTTTACGTTGGGGCGGAACCACAGATACGCAGTATTTT
CDR3 protein: CASSLRWGGTTDTQYF

D gene: TRBD1
J gene: TRBJ2-1
clone size: NA
V gene: TRBV19
CDR3 DNA: TGTGCCAGTAGTATAAGTCGGCAGGGGGCCTACAATGAGCAGTTCTTC
CDR3 protein: CASSISRQGAYNEQFF

D gene: NA
J gene: TRBJ1-2
clone size: many
V gene: TRBV6-6
CDR3 DNA: TGTGCCAGCAGTACGGACAGCTATGGCTACACCTTC
CDR3 protein: CASSTDSYGYTF

D gene: TRBD2
J gene: TRBJ2-3
clone size: NA
V gene: TRBV4-2
CDR3 DNA: TGTGCCAGCAGCCAAGAAGGGGAACTAGCGGCCCTCACAGATACGCAGTATTTT
CDR3 protein: CASSQEGELAALTDTQYF

D gene: NA
J gene: TRBJ1-1
clone size: few
V gene: TRBV10-3
CDR3 DNA: TGTGCCATCAGTGAAGGCAGCAAAAACACTGAAGCTTTCTTT
CDR3 protein: CAISEGSKNTEAFF

D gene: TRBD1
J gene: TRBJ1-2
clone size: many
V gene: TRBV13
CDR3 DNA: TGTGCCAGCAGACCTCACCGGGACAGGGTAACGAACTATGGCTACACCTTC
CDR3 protein: CASRPHRDRVTNYGYTF

D gene: NA
J gene: TRBJ1-5
clone size: few
V gene: TRBV20-1
CDR3 DNA: TGCAGTGCTAGTCGGGGGGCCAGCAATCAGCCCCAGCATTTT
CDR3 protein: CSASRGASNQPQHF

D gene: NA
J gene: TRBJ1-2
clone size: few
V gene: TRBV5-6
CDR3 DNA: TGTGCCAGCAGCTTGGTGAGGCTGGGCTATGGCTACACCTTC
CDR3 protein: CASSLVRLGYGYTF

D gene: TRBD2
J gene: TRBJ2-2
clone size: many
V gene: TRBV5-1
CDR3 DNA: TGCGCCAGCAGCCCGATGACTAGCGGGGGAAACACCGGGGAGCTGTTTTTT
CDR3 protein: CASSPMTSGGNTGELFF

D gene: NA
J gene: TRBJ1-5
clone size: NA
V gene: TRBV19
CDR3 DNA: TGTGCCAGTAGTATAGATCGGGGCGGGAACAATCAGCCCCAGCATTTT
CDR3 protein: CASSIDRGGNNQPQHF

D gene: NA
J gene: TRBJ1-2
clone size: few
V gene: TRBV19
CDR3 DNA: TGTGCCAGTAGCCCATCGGGGGCCGGGAGTGGCTACACCTTC
CDR3 protein: CASSPSGAGSGYTF

D gene: NA
J gene: TRBJ2-3
clone size: few
V gene: TRBV28
CDR3 DNA: TGTGCCAGCAGGATAACTGGAGATACGCAGTATTTT
CDR3 protein: CASRITGDTQYF

D gene: NA
J gene: TRBJ1-1
clone size: few
V gene: TRBV7-9
CDR3 DNA: TGTGCCAGCAGCTTCAACCAGGGGAACACTGAAGCTTTCTTT
CDR3 protein: CASSFNQGNTEAFF

D gene: TRBD2
J gene: TRBJ2-2
clone size: NA
V gene: TRBV3-1
CDR3 DNA: TGTGCCAGCAGCCAAAGACTAGCGGTCACCGGGGAGCTGTTTTTT
CDR3 protein: CASSQRLAVTGELFF

D gene: TRBD2
J gene: TRBJ2-7
clone size: many
V gene: TRBV11-2
CDR3 DNA: TGTGCCAGCAGCTCCGGCCCTAGCGGGAGGGGTGTGTCCTACGAGCAGTACTTC
CDR3 protein: CASSSGPSGRGVSYEQYF

D gene: NA
J gene: TRBJ2-5
clone size: many
V gene: TRBV3-1
CDR3 DNA: TGTGCCAGCAGCCAAAAACGGGGCGTACAAGAGACCCAGTACTTC
CDR3 protein: CASSQKRGVQETQYF

D gene: TRBD2
J gene: TRBJ2-5
clone size: many
V gene: TRBV20-1
CDR3 DNA: TGCAGTGCTAAAGCGGGGAACTTCCAAGAGACCCAGTACTTC
CDR3 protein: CSAKAGNFQETQYF

D gene: NA
J gene: TRBJ1-2
clone size: NA
V gene: TRBV29-1
CDR3 DNA: TGCAGCGTTCGGACGGACCTCAGGGGCTACACCTTC
CDR3 protein: CSVRTDLRGYTF

D gene: TRBD1
J gene: TRBJ2-3
clone size: many
V gene: TRBV6-1
CDR3 DNA: TGTGCCAGCAGTGAACCCGGGACAGGAGATACGCAGTATTTT
CDR3 protein: CASSEPGTGDTQYF

D gene: NA
J gene: TRBJ2-5
clone size: NA
V gene: TRBV7-9
CDR3 DNA: TGTGCCAGCAGCCCGACTCCCCCCACGGACAGTGCACAAGAGACCCAGTACTTC
CDR3 protein: CASSPTPPTDSAQETQYF

D gene: NA
J gene: TRBJ1-5
clone size: many
V gene: TRBV27
CDR3 DNA: TGTGCCAGCAGTCTCTTGGGCAGGGCTGTGGATCAGCCCCAGCATTTT
CDR3 protein: CASSLLGRAVDQPQHF

D gene: NA
J gene: TRBJ2-2
clone size: many
V gene: TRBV7-2
CDR3 DNA: TGTGCCAGCAGACCCGGGATATACACCGGGGAGCTGTTTTTT
CDR3 protein: CASRPGIYTGELFF

D gene: NA
J gene: TRBJ1-4
clone size: NA
V gene: TRBV12-3/TRBV12-4
CDR3 DNA: TGTGCCAGCAGTACCCTGGGGGCAACTAATGAAAAACTGTTTTTT
CDR3 protein: CASSTLGATNEKLFF

D gene: NA
J gene: TRBJ2-1
clone size: few
V gene: TRBV29-1
CDR3 DNA: TGCAGCGTTGAGAAGGACAGCGCTCATCGGGGTGAGCAGTTCTTC
CDR3 protein: CSVEKDSAHRGEQFF

D gene: TRBD2
J gene: TRBJ2-5
clone size: few
V gene: TRBV6-5
CDR3 DNA: TGTGCCAGCAGCCGGAACCCGGGGGGGGGAGAGACCCAGTACTTC
CDR3 protein: CASSRNPGGGETQYF

D gene: NA
J gene: TRBJ2-5
clone size: NA
V gene: TRBV25-1
CDR3 DNA: TGTGCCAGCAGCGGATTATTCGGGACTTACCAAGAGACCCAGTACTTC
CDR3 protein: CASSGLFGTYQETQYF

D gene: NA
J gene: TRBJ1-1
clone size: NA
V gene: TRBV12-3/TRBV12-4
CDR3 DNA: TGTGCCAGCAGTTTAGAGGAGAGGGCTGAAGCTTTCTTT
CDR3 protein: CASSLEERAEAFF

D gene: TRBD1
J gene: TRBJ2-7
clone size: NA
V gene: TRBV19
CDR3 DNA: TGTGCCAGTCACGACACAGGGGGCCTATTCTACGAGCAGTACTTC
CDR3 protein: CASHDTGGLFYEQYF

D gene: NA
J gene: TRBJ2-3
clone size: NA
V gene: TRBV7-9
CDR3 DNA: TGTGCCAGCAGCTTAGCCGAGGCCGATACGCAGTATTTT
CDR3 protein: CASSLAEADTQYF

D gene: NA
J gene: TRBJ2-1
clone size: many
V gene: TRBV2
CDR3 DNA: TGTGCCAGCAGTGGTCACAATGAGCAGTTCTTC
CDR3 protein: CASSGHNEQFF

D gene: NA
J gene: TRBJ2-7
clone size: few
V gene: TRBV25-1
CDR3 DNA: TGTGCCAGCGGTCGGAGACTCGGCTACGAGCAGTACTTC
CDR3 protein: CASGRRLGYEQYF

D gene: NA
J gene: TRBJ2-2
clone size: NA
V gene: TRBV7-3
CDR3 DNA: TGTGCCAGCAGCTTAGATTTCACAGGGTTGAACACCGGGGAGCTGTTTTTT
CDR3 protein: CASSLDFTGLNTGELFF

D gene: NA
J gene: TRBJ2-1
clone size: NA
V gene: TRBV7-2
CDR3 DNA: TGTGCCAGCAGCAAACCTACGCGCGGTAGCTCCTACAATGAGCAGTTCTTC
CDR3 protein: CASSKPTRGSSYNEQFF

D gene: TRBD1
J gene: TRBJ2-7
clone size: NA
V gene: TRBV4-3
CDR3 DNA: TGCGCCAGCAGCCAAGGCGCCGGGACAGGGGGCTACGAGCAGTACTTC
CDR3 protein: CASSQGAGTGGYEQYF

D gene: NA
J gene: TRBJ2-3
clone size: many
V gene: TRBV11-2
CDR3 DNA: TGTGCCAGCAGCTTAGAGTGGCCGGGAAGCACAGATACGCAGTATTTT
CDR3 protein: CASSLEWPGSTDTQYF

D gene: NA
J gene: TRBJ1-4
clone size: few
V gene: TRBV7-2
CDR3 DNA: TGTGCCAGCAGTTCAGGGGACGCGGTGTTTTTT
CDR3 protein: CASSSGDAVFF

D gene: NA
J gene: TRBJ1-1
clone size: NA
V gene: TRBV4-1
CDR3 DNA: TGCGCCAGCAGCCAAGACCGAAGGGTAGCTTTCTTT
CDR3 protein: CASSQDRRVAFF